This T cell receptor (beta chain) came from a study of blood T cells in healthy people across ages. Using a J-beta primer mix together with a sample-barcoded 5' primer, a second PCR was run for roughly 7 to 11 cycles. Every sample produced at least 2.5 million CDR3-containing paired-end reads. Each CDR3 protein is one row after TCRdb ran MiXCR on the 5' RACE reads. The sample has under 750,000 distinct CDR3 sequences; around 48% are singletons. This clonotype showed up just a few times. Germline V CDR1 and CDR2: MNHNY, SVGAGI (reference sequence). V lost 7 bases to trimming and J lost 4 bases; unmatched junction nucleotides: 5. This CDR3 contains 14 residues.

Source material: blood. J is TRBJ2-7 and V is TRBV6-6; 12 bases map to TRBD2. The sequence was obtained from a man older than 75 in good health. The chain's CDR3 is CASTRTSGKYEQYF. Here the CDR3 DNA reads TGTGCCAGCACCAGGACTAGCGGGAAATACGAGCAGTACTTC.